This T cell receptor (beta chain) emerged from a study of T cell repertoires in cytomegalovirus infection. Overall study: The study used recently identified HLA-C-restricted and well-studied HLA-B-restricted CMV epitopes. Based on public TCR beta signatures, there were indications of CMV infection and of a matching HLA type.

A remark on this clonotype: Its antigen is unidentified. One base away lies a much larger clone, so this may be a sequencing read error.

The germline V gene encodes CDR1 MNHEY and CDR2 SMNVEV (reference sequence). This CDR3 has 16 amino acids. TCRdb itself ran the reads through MiXCR, one entry per CDR3 protein. Among about 920,000 distinct CDR3 sequences listed, under 40% were seen once. The study's findings and limits: The ex vivo response was dominated by HLA-C-restricted CMV-specific TCR beta clonotypes.

This receptor was identified in a human donor in good health (CMV status not recorded). Some clones in this sample may be carry-over from other donors' samples. The chain recombines TRBV27 with TRBJ2-1, with a tentative D call TRBD2 (6 bases). The specimen comprised cultured CD8+ T cells from PBMCs, sampled from culture after CMV antigen stimulation. The CDR3 here is CASSMRRESPYNDQFF. The CDR3 DNA follows: TGTGCCAGCAGTATGCGACGGGAGTCCCCCTACAATGATCAGTTCTTC.